The next 17 T cell receptor beta chains were all read from a single sample in a study of regulatory T cells in long-lasting Graves disease. Described time point: newly diagnosed GD, antithyroid drugs for less than 3 months. TCR sequences were obtained from RNA taken from PBMCs. The TCR beta library used iRepertoire HTBI primers with Arm-PCR amplification of CDR3. Via MiXCR, TCRdb re-called the multiplex PCR reads, giving one row per CDR3 protein. The data contain over 300,000 distinct CDR3 sequences, 15% to 18% of them seen just once; the ten biggest clones take up approximately 22%. The input for sequencing was peripheral blood mononuclear cells (PBMCs), taken at new diagnosis, from a patient treated with antithyroid drugs. The source of these receptors is a female donor with Graves disease.

In its sample, this clonotype was seen many times. The CDR3: CASSFQTAGELFF. In nucleotides, the CDR3 is TGTGCCAGCAGCTTTCAGACAGCCGGGGAGCTGTTTTTT. The chain links TRBV3-1 to TRBJ2-2, with D possibly TRBD1 on 5 matching bases. The CDR3 length is 13 residues. Trimming shortened V by 5 bases and J by 6 bases, and 10 bases separated the two germline ends. The germline V gene has CDR1 LGHDT and CDR2 YNNKEL (reference sequence).

In regard to this clonotype: A much larger clonotype is one base distant, so this may be a read error. The chain recombines TRBV19 with TRBJ1-5; D perhaps matches TRBD1 (5 bases). This CDR3 has 14 residues. Per the germline V gene, CDR1 is LNHDA and CDR2 is SQIVND (reference sequence). The CDR3 sequence: CVSSLGRGSQPQHF. CDR3 bases: TGTGTCAGTAGCCTGGGGAGGGGTAGTCAGCCCCAGCATTTT.

This clonotype was observed at least ten times. The chain has TRBV5-1 and TRBJ1-1, with a weak D call TRBD1 (5 bases). V lost 3 bases and J 5 bases, leaving 11 bases between the germline ends. The germline CDR1 and CDR2 sequences are SGHRS and YFSETQ. The CDR3 covers 13 residues. CDR3 nucleotide sequence: TGCGCCAGCAGCTATGAGGGGAGAACTGAAGCTTTCTTT. This gives the protein CASSYEGRTEAFF.

This clonotype has ten or more counts. The J gene is TRBJ2-5, the V gene TRBV18; D is unclear. Germline CDR1 reads KGHSH; CDR2 reads LQKENI. The CDR3 loop spans 12 amino acids. The V end was cut by 4 bases, the J end by 0 bases, with 3 bases between. This chain's CDR3 is CASSRYQETQYF. In DNA form, the CDR3 reads TGTGCCAGCTCACGTTACCAAGAGACCCAGTACTTC. The full variable domain, completed using reference TRBV18 and TRBJ2-5, is NAGVMQNPRHLVRRRGQEARLRCSPMKGHSHVYWYRQLPEEGLKFMVYLQKENIIDESGMPKERFSAEFPKEGPSILRIQQVVRGDSAAYFCASSRYQETQYFGPGTRLLVL.

In this sample, this clonotype turned up many times. This rearrangement joins TRBV28 to TRBJ2-1; 8 positions agree with TRBD2. The V gene's germline CDR1 is MDHEN and CDR2 SYDVKM. Unmatched junction bases numbered 6, after V lost 2 bases and J lost 9 bases. The CDR3 extends over 14 amino acids. The CDR3 DNA reads as TGTGCCAGCAGTTTAATCTCTCTAGCGGGTGAGCAGTTCTTC. This codes for CASSLISLAGEQFF. The full variable domain, its missing parts supplied by reference TRBV28 and TRBJ2-1, is DVKVTQSSRYLVKRTGEKVFLECVQDMDHENMFWYRQDPGLGLRLIYFSYDVKMKEKGDIPEGYSVSREKKERFSLILESASTNQTSMYLCASSLISLAGEQFFGPGTRLTVL.

This clonotype was detected many times. V gene TRBV2 combines with J gene TRBJ2-7, with 12 positions matching TRBD1. The V gene's germline CDR1 is SNHLY and CDR2 FYNNEI. The CDR3 is made up of 13 amino acids. Trimming at V came to 7 bases and at J to 8 bases, leaving 6 bases not matched to a gene. The CDR3 DNA reads as TGTGCCAGCACCCAGGGGACAGGGGGCAAGCAGTACTTC. This encodes CASTQGTGGKQYF.

For this clonotype: Sequence at one end of the junction differs from germline and may be a read error. The V and J genes are TRBV7-2 and TRBJ2-1, with unresolved D. The CDR3 runs 11 residues. Germline V lookup: CDR1 SGHTA, CDR2 FQGNSA. CDR3 in DNA: TGTGCCTGCAGCTTAGTCAATGAGCAGTTCTTC. This sequence encodes CACSLVNEQFF.

This clonotype was seen ten or more times. J is TRBJ2-7 and V is TRBV11-1, with 7 nucleotides matching TRBD2. The germline gives CDR1 SGHAT, CDR2 FQDESV (reference sequence). With 0 bases clipped from V and 3 bases from J, the junction kept 8 bases outside the gene matches. This CDR3 spans 16 amino acids. For the CDR3, the DNA is TGTGCCAGCAGCTTAGCGCGGCTAGCGGACGACTACGAGCAGTACTTC. Residues: CASSLARLADDYEQYF.

This clonotype was observed at least ten times. The rearrangement joins TRBV7-8 to TRBJ2-3; the match to TRBD2 covers 8 bases. CDR1 is SGHVS, CDR2 FQNEAQ, per germline. The J segment lost 0 bases and the V segment lost 6 bases, leaving 8 bases of the junction unmatched. The CDR3 covers 16 residues. CDR3 loop: CASSLTSGYSTDTQYF. The CDR3 DNA is TGTGCCAGCAGTCTCACTAGCGGTTATAGCACAGATACGCAGTATTTT.

This clonotype was counted at least ten times. The genes are TRBV7-2 and TRBJ2-7; the D gene is possibly TRBD1 (8 bases). The CDR3 totals 15 residues. Per the germline V gene, CDR1 is SGHTA and CDR2 is FQGNSA. The V gene lost 4 bases and the J gene lost 2 bases, with 15 bases spanning the gap. This chain's CDR3 is CASSSYRGGTYEQYF. The CDR3 bases are TGTGCCAGCAGCTCTTACAGGGGGGGAACCTACGAGCAGTACTTC.

The rearrangement uses TRBV6-5 and TRBJ1-6; no reliable D call. Trimming took 0 bases from V and 7 from J, leaving 16 bases between them. In germline, CDR1 is MNHEY, CDR2 SVGAGI. This CDR3 contains 17 residues. CDR3 protein: CASSYSFGTANNSPLHF. As DNA, the CDR3 is TGTGCCAGCAGTTACTCGTTCGGAACAGCTAACAATTCACCCCTCCACTTT.

The table lists this clonotype with many counts. At one end, the junction sequence differs from germline, possibly due to a read error. The chain recombines TRBV7-3 with TRBJ1-1; D perhaps matches TRBD1 (5 bases). This CDR3 has 13 amino acids. CDR1 is SGHTA and CDR2 is FQGTGA in the germline V gene. The DNA for the CDR3 is TGTGCCAGCAGCATAACAACAGGCACTGAAGCTTTCTTT. This sequence encodes CASSITTGTEAFF. Drawing the rest from reference TRBV7-3 and TRBJ1-1, the complete variable domain is GAGVSQTPSNKVTEKGKYVELRCDPISGHTALYWYRQSLGQGPEFLIYFQGTGAADDSGLPNDRFFAVRPEGSVSTLKIQRTERGDSAVYLCASSITTGTEAFFGQGTRLTVV.

A remark on this clonotype: A far larger clone is only one base removed, so a read error is likely. The V gene is TRBV11-2, the J gene TRBJ2-7; 9 nucleotides agree with TRBD2. This CDR3 is 15 amino acids long. CDR1 SGHAT and CDR2 FQNNGV come from the germline V gene. V was clipped by 5 bases and J by 7 bases; unmatched bases: 12. The CDR3 DNA follows: TGTGCCAGCAGCCCACGAGTAGCGGGAGTCCATGAGCAGTACTTC. Amino acids: CASSPRVAGVHEQYF. The full variable domain, with the rest looked up from reference TRBV11-2 and TRBJ2-7, is EAGVAQSPRYKIIEKRQSVAFWCNPISGHATLYWYQQILGQGPKLLIQFQNNGVVDDSQLPKDRFSAERLKGVDSTLKIQPAKLEDSAVYLCASSPRVAGVHEQYFGPGTRLTVT.

This clonotype showed up just a few times. This sequence joins TRBV4-2 and TRBJ1-1, with D hard to call. This CDR3 spans 17 amino acids. Trimming shortened V by 0 bases and J by 0 bases, and 14 bases separated the two germline ends. Looked up from germline, CDR1 is LGHNA and CDR2 is YNFKEQ. The CDR3 sequence is CASSQDRAAGMNTEAFF. In DNA, the CDR3 is TGTGCCAGCAGCCAAGATAGGGCTGCGGGCATGAACACTGAAGCTTTCTTT.

The rearrangement uses TRBV12-3 or TRBV12-4 and TRBJ1-5; D remains ambiguous. The CDR3 contains 13 residues. The V end was cut by 10 bases, the J end by 1 base, with 11 bases between. This CDR3 reads CATRRGSNQPQHF. DNA of the CDR3: TGTGCCACCCGCCGGGGAAGCAATCAGCCCCAGCATTTT.

This clonotype turned up a few times. A much larger clone differs from this one at a single base, so this may be a read error. This chain links TRBV7-2 with TRBJ1-1; 8 bases agree with TRBD1. This CDR3 contains 14 residues. The germline CDR1 and CDR2 sequences are SGHTA and FQGNSA. As DNA, the CDR3 is TGTGCCAGCAGCCTTAATGGACAGGGCACTCAAGCTTTCTTT. Its protein is CASSLNGQGTQAFF.

This clonotype appeared many times. The chain is built from TRBV11-1 and TRBJ2-2, with no clear D. The germline V gene encodes CDR1 SGHAT and CDR2 FQDESV (reference sequence). The CDR3 consists of 14 residues. The germline V and J ends were trimmed by 1 base and 6 bases, with 9 bases remaining between them. CDR3: CASSLVRKAGELFF. CDR3 sequence (DNA): TGTGCCAGCAGCTTAGTAAGAAAGGCCGGGGAGCTGTTTTTT.